Below are 5 T cell receptor beta chains sequenced from a single sample in a study of graft-versus-host responses after intestinal transplantation. These receptors have no identified antigens. Libraries were prepared by immunoSEQ multiplex PCR; TCRdb keeps only in-frame clonotypes and omits some of them. The sample includes approximately 100,000 clones, roughly 90% of them seen just once. The material was unstimulated CD4+ T cells sorted from spleen or lymph node cells, obtained before intestinal transplant. All receptors derive from a human donor who received an intestinal transplant.

This clone was detected once. The chain combines TRBV5-4 with TRBJ1-1; D is uncertain. This CDR3 is 14 amino acids long. Germline values: CDR1 SGHNT, CDR2 YYREEE (reference sequence). The germline V and J ends were trimmed by 1 base and 1 base, with 8 bases remaining between them. The CDR3 sequence: CASSLNSKNTEAFF. For the CDR3, the DNA is TGTGCCAGCAGCTTGAACAGCAAGAACACTGAAGCTTTCTTT.

The chain joins TRBV25-1 to TRBJ1-5; 8 bases line up with TRBD1. CDR1 MGHDK and CDR2 SYGVNS come from the germline V gene. Trimming took 8 bases from V and 2 from J; bases not matched to a gene: 5. This CDR3 is 14 amino acids long. The CDR3 DNA follows: TGTGCCAGCGGGGGACAGGACGGCAATCAGCCCCAGCATTTT. Translation: CASGGQDGNQPQHF.

The chain is built from TRBV25-1 and TRBJ1-6; D call uncertain. The germline V gene has CDR1 MGHDK and CDR2 SYGVNS. The CDR3 extends over 16 amino acids. Trimming cost V 0 bases and J 1 base, with 7 bases left between them. CDR3 DNA: TGTGCCAGCAGTGAATATGGGGAGTCCTATAATTCACCCCTCCACTTT. It encodes CASSEYGESYNSPLHF.

This clone was detected once. The chain joins TRBV2 to TRBJ2-7; D gene uncertain. This CDR3 is built from 14 residues. V was cut by 6 bases and J by 0 bases, with 12 bases left in between. Germline CDR1 is SNHLY and CDR2 is FYNNEI. CDR3 in amino acids: CASREQLSSYEQYF. The CDR3 region has the DNA TGTGCCAGCAGGGAACAGTTAAGCTCCTACGAGCAGTACTTC.

V usage is TRBV10-3 and J usage is TRBJ2-7, with D maybe TRBD2 (6 bases). The CDR3 contains 14 residues. V lost 4 bases to trimming and J lost 2 bases, with 12 bases between them. CDR1 is ENHRY, CDR2 SYGVKD, per germline. The CDR3 loop reads CAISVRGPPYEQYF. In DNA form, the CDR3 reads TGTGCCATCAGTGTGCGGGGCCCCCCCTACGAGCAGTACTTC.